This T cell receptor beta chain was sequenced in a study of blood T cell repertoires in COVID-19. Study information: The analysed material was cDNA or gDNA that came from T cells, B-cell-depleted T cells, or PBMCs.

This CDR3 spans 12 amino acids. Trimming stripped 4 bases from V and 13 bases from J, with 12 bases between. In germline, CDR1 is SGHDT, CDR2 YYEEEE. Assay used: immunoSEQ multiplex PCR; TCRdb lists only in-frame clones, some missing. The sample lists 250,000 or so clones; 80% to 95% were seen once. Participants were aged about 18 to 90 years, lived in roughly 23 US areas, and enrolled virtually. Participants' reported clinical history set cohort assignment. This TCR was recovered from a man aged 40-55 years who had been exposed to COVID-19. The rearrangement links TRBV5-6 to TRBJ1-6; possibly TRBD1 for D (5 bases). The sample consisted of PBMCs or T cells enriched from blood (not recorded which). The CDR3 region is CASSAWGGPLHF. The CDR3 DNA is TGTGCCAGCAGCGCTTGGGGGGGTCCCCTCCACTTT.